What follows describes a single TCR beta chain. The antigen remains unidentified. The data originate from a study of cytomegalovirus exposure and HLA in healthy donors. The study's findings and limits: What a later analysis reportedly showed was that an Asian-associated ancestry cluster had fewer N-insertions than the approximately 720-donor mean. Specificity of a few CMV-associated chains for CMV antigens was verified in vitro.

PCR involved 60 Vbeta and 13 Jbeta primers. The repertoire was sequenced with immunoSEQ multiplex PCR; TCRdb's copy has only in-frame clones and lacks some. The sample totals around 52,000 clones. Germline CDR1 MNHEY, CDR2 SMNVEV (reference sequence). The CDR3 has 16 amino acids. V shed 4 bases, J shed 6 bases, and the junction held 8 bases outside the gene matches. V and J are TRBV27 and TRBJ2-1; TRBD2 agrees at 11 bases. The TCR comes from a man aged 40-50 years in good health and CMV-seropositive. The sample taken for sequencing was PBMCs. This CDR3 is CASSSAGTSGLNEQFF. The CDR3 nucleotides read TGTGCCAGCAGTTCCGCCGGGACTAGCGGCCTCAATGAGCAGTTCTTC.